The 27 T cell receptor beta chains in this list originate from one sample, sequenced in a study of technical replicates of blood from several donors. Using immunoSEQ multiplex PCR, the repertoire was profiled, and TCRdb retains in-frame clones only, with some absent. Of roughly 6,400 clones in the sample, about 96% are singletons; the top ten hold 5.5% to 8.5%. Sequenced material: PBMCs. Source of these receptors: a human donor in good health.

The V and J genes are TRBV7-9 and TRBJ1-1, with D maybe TRBD1 (5 bases). Germline V gene lookup returns CDR1 SEHNR and CDR2 FQNEAQ (reference sequence). With 1 base removed from V and 1 base from J, the gap between germline ends came to 7 bases. CDR3 length: 14 residues. CDR3 DNA: TGTGCCAGCAGCTTAGAGCAGGGGAACACTGAAGCTTTCTTT. Translating gives CASSLEQGNTEAFF.

The chain couples TRBV9 to TRBJ1-3; 7 bases are shared with TRBD1. Germline lookup yields CDR1 SGDLS and CDR2 YYNGEE. This CDR3 is built from 14 residues. V lost 2 bases to trimming and J lost 9 bases; unmatched junction nucleotides: 8. CDR3 residues: CASSVRQGLGTIYF. The CDR3 DNA sequence: TGTGCCAGCAGCGTTCGACAGGGTTTAGGCACCATATATTTT.

The chain couples TRBV7-9 to TRBJ2-1, with TRBD1 matching over 8 bases. The CDR3 is 16 amino acids. Germline V gene data show CDR1 as SEHNR and CDR2 as FQNEAQ (reference sequence). Unmatched junction bases numbered 14, after V lost 4 bases and J lost 9 bases. The CDR3 region has the DNA TGTGCCAGCAGCTCGGACTCCGGGACAGGTATTGGTGAGCAGTTCTTC. This codes for CASSSDSGTGIGEQFF. The entire variable domain, with the rest obtained from reference TRBV7-9 and TRBJ2-1, is as follows: DTGVSQNPRHKITKRGQNVTFRCDPISEHNRLYWYRQTLGQGPEFLTYFQNEAQLEKSRLLSDRFSAERPKGSFSTLEIQRTEQGDSAMYLCASSSDSGTGIGEQFFGPGTRLTVL.

The rearrangement uses TRBV10-2 and TRBJ2-1; D may be TRBD2 (5 bases). V was clipped by 9 bases and J by 0 bases, with 15 bases between them. Germline V gene data show CDR1 as WSHSY and CDR2 as SAAADI. The CDR3 contains 15 residues. CDR3 in amino acids: CASALRSGSYNEQFF. The CDR3, as DNA: TGCGCCAGTGCCCTGCGGAGCGGCTCCTACAATGAGCAGTTCTTC.

CDR3 in amino acids: CASSGQGGNEQFF. The DNA for the CDR3 is TGTGCCAGCAGCGGACAGGGAGGCAATGAGCAGTTCTTC. The J gene is TRBJ2-1, the V gene TRBV6-5; 8 bases fit TRBD1. The CDR3 covers 13 residues. V lost 6 bases to trimming and J lost 6 bases; unmatched junction nucleotides: 4. Per the germline V gene, CDR1 is MNHEY and CDR2 is SVGAGI.

This chain joins TRBV27 and TRBJ2-1, with 7 positions matching TRBD2. Germline loops: CDR1 MNHEY, CDR2 SMNVEV (reference sequence). The trim removed 2 bases at V and 0 bases at J, leaving 10 bases unmatched. This CDR3 comprises 18 residues. CDR3 DNA: TGTGCCAGCAGTTTAGGGGACTACCCCACCCGCTCCTACAATGAGCAGTTCTTC. As protein: CASSLGDYPTRSYNEQFF.

The J gene is TRBJ1-5, the V gene TRBV7-9; 8 positions match TRBD1. V was clipped by 3 bases and J by 5 bases; unmatched bases: 3. Germline V gene lookup returns CDR1 SEHNR and CDR2 FQNEAQ (reference sequence). The CDR3 loop spans 14 amino acids. CDR3 in DNA: TGTGCCAGCAGCTTTGGACAGGGCGATCAGCCCCAGCATTTT. It is translated as CASSFGQGDQPQHF.

The chain has TRBV5-1 and TRBJ1-5, with D unclear. From germline, CDR1 is SGHRS and CDR2 YFSETQ. Trimming cost V 1 base and J 1 base, with 9 bases left between them. The CDR3 runs to 15 residues. The CDR3 here is CASSLLPGSNQPQHF. CDR3 nucleotides: TGCGCCAGCAGCTTGCTTCCGGGGAGCAATCAGCCCCAGCATTTT.

This sequence joins TRBV6-1 and TRBJ1-5; 9 nucleotides match TRBD1. J lost 6 bases, V lost 7 bases, and 4 bases had no gene match. Germline loops: CDR1 MNHNS, CDR2 SASEGT. This CDR3 region has 13 residues. The CDR3 DNA is TGTGCCAGCACCGGGACAGGGTTTCAGCCCCAGCATTTT. Translation gives CASTGTGFQPQHF.

The rearrangement joins TRBV14 to TRBJ1-1; the D gene is possibly TRBD1 (5 bases). From germline, CDR1 is SGHDN and CDR2 FVKESK. CDR3 size: 13 residues. Trimming cost V 1 base and J 5 bases, with 8 bases left between them. This chain's CDR3 is CASSQGQGTEAFF. The DNA for the CDR3 is TGTGCCAGCAGCCAAGGGCAGGGAACTGAAGCTTTCTTT.

The CDR3 DNA is TGTGCCAGCAGTTACGATTGGCAGGAGCAGTTCTTC. Protein product: CASSYDWQEQFF. The rearrangement uses TRBV6-5 and TRBJ2-1, with D uncertain. V lost 2 bases, J lost 10 bases, and 9 bases lay in between. Germline assignment: CDR1 MNHEY and CDR2 SVGAGI. This CDR3 spans 12 amino acids.

The CDR3 spells CSVPPSGISTDTQYF. CDR3 DNA: TGCAGCGTGCCCCCTAGCGGGATATCCACAGATACGCAGTATTTT. The chain uses TRBV29-1 and TRBJ2-3; 9 bases fit TRBD2. CDR1 is SQVTM and CDR2 is ANQGSEA in the germline V gene. The length of the CDR3 is 15 residues. With 6 bases clipped from V and 2 bases from J, the junction kept 9 bases outside the gene matches.

This sequence joins TRBV7-2 and TRBJ2-3; no clear D. The germline V gene encodes CDR1 SGHTA and CDR2 FQGNSA. CDR3 size: 13 residues. V lost 10 bases to trimming and J lost 1 base, with 12 bases between them. In nucleotides, the CDR3 is TGTGCCACCCAATTTCAGGGCACAGATACGCAGTATTTT. It translates to CATQFQGTDTQYF.

This chain uses TRBV10-3 with TRBJ2-3; 7 bases agree with TRBD2. CDR1 and CDR2 (germline): ENHRY, SYGVKD. J gave up 1 base and V 0 bases, and 7 bases lay outside the gene matches. The CDR3 totals 17 residues. CDR3: CAISESVGGSGTDTQYF. DNA of the CDR3: TGTGCCATCAGTGAGTCGGTTGGCGGGAGTGGCACAGATACGCAGTATTTT.

The V gene is TRBV6-6, the J gene TRBJ1-2, with 9 positions matching TRBD1. This CDR3 has 13 residues. Germline-derived CDR1 and CDR2 are MNHNY and SVGAGI (reference sequence). J lost 7 bases, V lost 5 bases, and 5 bases had no gene match. CDR3: CASSGTGMSGYTF. DNA for the CDR3: TGTGCCAGCAGTGGGACAGGGATGAGTGGCTACACCTTC.

This clone was seen only once. The gene calls are TRBV7-8 and TRBJ2-2, with 8 nucleotides matching TRBD2. The CDR3 is 16 residues long. V lost 5 bases and J lost 1; bases outside the gene matches: 6. Germline CDR1 is SGHVS and CDR2 is FQNEAQ. The CDR3 loop is CASSRRTSRNTGELFF. Here the CDR3 DNA reads TGTGCCAGCAGCCGAAGGACTAGCAGGAACACCGGGGAGCTGTTTTTT.

The genes are TRBV30 and TRBJ2-7; a weak D match, TRBD1 (5 bases). V lost 0 bases to trimming and J lost 0 bases, with 9 bases between them. This CDR3 comprises 14 residues. Germline CDR1 and CDR2: GTSNPN and SVGIG (reference sequence). The CDR3: CAWSVGVSSYEQYF. The CDR3 coding sequence is TGTGCCTGGAGTGTAGGGGTCAGCTCCTACGAGCAGTACTTC.

The V gene is TRBV13, the J gene TRBJ2-4, with D unresolved. Germline assignment: CDR1 PRHDT and CDR2 FYEKMQ (reference sequence). V was pared by 0 bases and J by 7 bases, with 7 bases between. The CDR3 consists of 13 residues. CDR3 sequence (DNA): TGTGCCAGCAGCTTAGGCCGTCCGAACATTCAGTACTTC. Its protein product is CASSLGRPNIQYF.

In DNA, the CDR3 is TGTGCCAGCAGCCCCGAAGGGGAGGGGACTGAAGCTTTCTTT. Its protein is CASSPEGEGTEAFF. The chain employs TRBV9 and TRBJ1-1; D is perhaps TRBD1 (5 bases). Trimming took 4 bases from V and 5 from J, leaving 15 bases between them. Germline-derived CDR1 and CDR2 are SGDLS and YYNGEE. The CDR3 totals 14 residues.

This clone was detected once. The chain joins TRBV5-1 to TRBJ2-7; tentative D call: TRBD2 (6 bases). V lost 5 bases and J lost 2, with 17 bases in between. This CDR3 is 15 amino acids long. The germline V gene has CDR1 SGHRS and CDR2 YFSETQ. CDR3 nucleotides: TGCGCCAGCAGTACCAACGCGGGACGACCCTACGAGCAGTACTTC. Translated: CASSTNAGRPYEQYF.

This chain joins TRBV11-2 and TRBJ2-7, with 9 bases matching TRBD2. Looked up from germline, CDR1 is SGHAT and CDR2 is FQNNGV. The V gene end was trimmed by 5 bases and the J gene end by 1 base; junction bases not matched to a gene: 9. The CDR3 contains 16 residues. The CDR3 DNA is TGTGCCAGCAGCCCTATAGCGGGAGCGGGTTCCTACGAGCAGTACTTC. This codes for CASSPIAGAGSYEQYF.

The CDR3 DNA reads TGCGCCAGCAGCGGGTGGGCAGGGGAATGGAACGAGCAGTACTTC. Translating it yields CASSGWAGEWNEQYF. V gene TRBV5-1 combines with J gene TRBJ2-7; D possibly corresponds to TRBD1 (6 bases). This CDR3 contains 15 residues. CDR1 and CDR2 (germline): SGHRS, YFSETQ. Deletions cut 4 bases from V and 5 bases from J, with 19 bases between.

The V gene is TRBV5-1, the J gene TRBJ2-7; 9 bases match TRBD2. There are 16 residues in the CDR3. Germline V gene data show CDR1 as SGHRS and CDR2 as YFSETQ. Trimming removed 4 bases from V and 3 bases from J; junction bases left unmatched: 11. CDR3 nucleotide sequence: TGCGCCAGCAGCCCTTCCTGGACTAGCGACGTCTACGAGCAGTACTTC. Protein: CASSPSWTSDVYEQYF.

On this clone itself: At one of its ends the junction is not consistent with the germline gene, which may arise from a read error. The genes are TRBV6-1 and TRBJ2-7; 11 bases map to TRBD2. The CDR3 loop spans 16 amino acids. Germline V lookup: CDR1 MNHNS, CDR2 SASEGT. The CDR3 loop is CASSEAGTSGTYEQYF. Here the CDR3 DNA reads TGTGCCAGCAGCGAAGCCGGGACTAGCGGCACCTACGAGCAGTACTTC.

The chain couples TRBV5-1 to TRBJ2-1; D is possibly TRBD2 (5 bases). The CDR3 length is 14 residues. Germline values: CDR1 SGHRS, CDR2 YFSETQ. Trimming removed 0 bases at V and 6 bases at J, with 10 bases between. As DNA, the CDR3 is TGCGCCAGCAGCTTGGTGGCGGGTTTCAATGAGCAGTTCTTC. Protein sequence: CASSLVAGFNEQFF. Based on the CDR3 plus reference TRBV5-1 and TRBJ2-1, the full variable domain is KAGVTQTPRYLIKTRGQQVTLSCSPISGHRSVSWYQQTPGQGLQFLFEYFSETQRNKGNFPGRFSGRQFSNSRSEMNVSTLELGDSALYLCASSLVAGFNEQFFGPGTRLTVL.

The rearrangement uses TRBV19 and TRBJ2-5, with D possibly TRBD2 on 5 matching bases. Germline CDR1 reads LNHDA; CDR2 reads SQIVND (reference sequence). V was shortened by 6 bases and J by 1 base, with 9 bases between the two germline ends. The CDR3 is made up of 13 amino acids. The CDR3: CASSVLGQETQYF. The CDR3 DNA sequence: TGTGCCAGTAGCGTACTAGGCCAAGAGACCCAGTACTTC.

The chain employs TRBV6-5 and TRBJ2-3; no clear D. The CDR3 totals 15 residues. Germline V gene data show CDR1 as MNHEY and CDR2 as SVGAGI. Trimming removed 0 bases at V and 6 bases at J, with 13 bases between. The CDR3 nucleotides read TGTGCCAGCAGTTACTCGATAGCTACCCCCGATACGCAGTATTTT. The encoded protein is CASSYSIATPDTQYF.